The 22 T cell receptor beta chains reported below all come from one sample, sequenced in a study of follicular helper T cells after annual influenza vaccination. Time point indicated: 2015-2016 season, 7 days after influenza vaccination. Produced via immunoSEQ multiplex PCR; TCRdb's table is partial and in-frame only. The sample lists under 7,500 clones; nearly 90% were seen once. The sequences come from CXCR5+ CD38- circulating T follicular helper cells from blood, collected 7 days after influenza vaccination. The subset is: circulating Tfh, non-naive CD4+CXCR5+PD-1+ (ICOS+CD38+ or ICOS-CD38-). These receptors were collected from an adult who received the influenza vaccine.

The chain is built from TRBV11-2 and TRBJ2-7; D not resolved. Looked up from germline, CDR1 is SGHAT and CDR2 is FQNNGV. There are 14 residues in the CDR3. The V end lost 2 bases, the J end lost 2 bases, and 10 bases lay between the germline ends. CDR3 sequence: CASSLPQAAYEQYF. In DNA, the CDR3 is TGTGCCAGCAGCTTACCCCAGGCCGCCTACGAGCAGTACTTC.

The rearrangement links TRBV27 to TRBJ1-6; TRBD1 matches at 9 bases. The CDR3 runs to 15 residues. Trimming took 3 bases from V and 10 from J; bases not matched to a gene: 7. From germline, CDR1 is MNHEY and CDR2 SMNVEV (reference sequence). CDR3 amino acids: CASSFWDRVLSPLHF. The CDR3 bases are TGTGCCAGCAGTTTTTGGGACAGGGTACTATCACCCCTCCACTTT.

The chain uses TRBV2 and TRBJ1-2; D is ambiguous. CDR3 size: 15 residues. CDR1 and CDR2 (germline): SNHLY, FYNNEI. The V end was cut by 1 base, the J end by 4 bases, with 13 bases between. The DNA for the CDR3 is TGTGCCAGCAGTGAAGAGACGTCCAGCACCTATGGCTACACCTTC. Protein sequence: CASSEETSSTYGYTF.

The V and J genes are TRBV29-1 and TRBJ1-3; D ambiguous. This CDR3 has 13 amino acids. The V and J ends lost 4 bases and 0 bases respectively, with 7 bases between them. The germline gives CDR1 SQVTM, CDR2 ANQGSEA. CDR3 nucleotide sequence: TGCAGCGTTGGGGCGAGCTCTGGAAACACCATATATTTT. Translation: CSVGASSGNTIYF.

This chain links TRBV19 with TRBJ1-1; 7 nucleotides match TRBD1. Trimming took 7 bases from V and 5 from J; bases not matched to a gene: 13. The CDR3 contains 15 residues. The germline CDR1 and CDR2 sequences are LNHDA and SQIVND (reference sequence). The CDR3 loop reads CASTAGTVGKTEAFF. The CDR3 bases are TGTGCCAGTACCGCCGGGACAGTCGGTAAGACTGAAGCTTTCTTT.

The V gene is TRBV9, the J gene TRBJ2-3; 14 bases map to TRBD2. Per germline, CDR1 SGDLS and CDR2 YYNGEE. The V and J ends lost 0 bases and 3 bases, in that order; junction bases with no gene match: 21. The CDR3 is made up of 23 amino acids. The CDR3 nucleotides read TGTGCCAGCAGCGTAGATCTTGGCAGGGGAGGACTAGCGGGAGGCGGAGGTACAGATACGCAGTATTTT. Protein sequence: CASSVDLGRGGLAGGGGTDTQYF.

Of note for this clone: Germline is not matched at one junction end, which may reflect a read error. The gene calls are TRBV7-2 and TRBJ1-2; 11 nucleotides agree with TRBD1. Looked up from germline, CDR1 is SGHTA and CDR2 is FQGNSA. CDR3 length: 14 amino acids. The CDR3 coding sequence is TGTGCCAGCAGATTAGGACAGGGGGCGTCGGGCTACACCTTC. The encoded protein is CASRLGQGASGYTF.

The chain has TRBV7-9 and TRBJ2-1; 7 nucleotides line up with TRBD1. This CDR3 has 15 residues. V lost 1 base and J lost 5; bases outside the gene matches: 5. Germline values: CDR1 SEHNR, CDR2 FQNEAQ (reference sequence). CDR3 nucleotides: TGTGCCAGCAGCTTAGAGGCAGGGGGAAACAATGAGCAGTTCTTC. Translating gives CASSLEAGGNNEQFF.

The rearrangement joins TRBV18 to TRBJ2-5; D gene uncertain. This CDR3 has 13 residues. CDR1 and CDR2 (germline): KGHSH, LQKENI. With 3 bases removed from V and 2 bases from J, the gap between germline ends came to 7 bases. The CDR3 loop is CASSPGQQETQYF. The CDR3 nucleotides are TGTGCCAGCTCACCCGGGCAGCAAGAGACCCAGTACTTC. The full variable domain, rest sourced from reference TRBV18 and TRBJ2-5, is NAGVMQNPRHLVRRRGQEARLRCSPMKGHSHVYWYRQLPEEGLKFMVYLQKENIIDESGMPKERFSAEFPKEGPSILRIQQVVRGDSAAYFCASSPGQQETQYFGPGTRLLVL.

In DNA, the CDR3 is TGTGCCAGCAGCCAAGGGGGACTATCAGAGACCCAGTACTTC. It translates to CASSQGGLSETQYF. The chain recombines TRBV7-9 with TRBJ2-5; tentatively, D is TRBD2 (7 bases). The germline V and J ends were trimmed by 5 bases and 4 bases, with 14 bases remaining between them. Germline assignment: CDR1 SEHNR and CDR2 FQNEAQ (reference sequence). This CDR3 spans 14 amino acids.

The chain uses TRBV29-1 and TRBJ2-2; tentative D call: TRBD2 (6 bases). V was pared by 4 bases and J by 6 bases, with 9 bases between. CDR1 and CDR2 (germline): SQVTM, ANQGSEA. The CDR3 sequence is 12 residues long. CDR3 bases: TGCAGCGTTGGACTAGTAGCCGGGGAGCTGTTTTTT. This gives the protein CSVGLVAGELFF.

The chain links TRBV7-9 to TRBJ2-7; 8 positions match TRBD2. CDR1 and CDR2 (germline): SEHNR, FQNEAQ (reference sequence). The trim removed 2 bases at V and 4 bases at J, leaving 7 bases unmatched. The CDR3 length is 15 residues. CDR3 sequence (DNA): TGTGCCAGCAGCTTACGGCGGGAGGCACAGTACGAGCAGTACTTC. It yields the protein CASSLRREAQYEQYF.

The chain combines TRBV6-5 with TRBJ2-5; D possibly matches TRBD1 or TRBD2 (6 bases each). Germline lookup yields CDR1 MNHEY and CDR2 SVGAGI. This CDR3 is built from 13 residues. V dropped 7 bases and J dropped 7 bases, with 16 bases sitting between them. CDR3 loop: CASTVGGLGTQYF. For the CDR3, the DNA is TGTGCCAGCACCGTGGGGGGCCTCGGGACCCAGTACTTC.

The chain carries TRBV29-1 and TRBJ2-2, with TRBD1 matching 9 bases. Per the germline V gene, CDR1 is SQVTM and CDR2 is ANQGSEA. Trimming took 7 bases from V and 8 from J; bases not matched to a gene: 8. There are 13 residues in the CDR3. CDR3 protein: CSGGTGLPGELFF. The CDR3 DNA reads TGCAGCGGTGGGACAGGGCTTCCTGGGGAGCTGTTTTTT.

This clone was found a few times. The rearrangement links TRBV5-1 to TRBJ2-7; TRBD2 aligns across 9 bases. The germline CDR1 and CDR2 sequences are SGHRS and YFSETQ. CDR3 length equals 18 residues. With V trimmed by 0 bases and J by 7 bases, 17 bases remained unmatched. CDR3 in amino acids: CASSLGGGGSGRAFEQYF. The CDR3 region has the DNA TGCGCCAGCAGCTTGGGGGGAGGCGGTAGCGGGAGAGCATTTGAGCAGTACTTC.

The V call is TRBV28, the J call TRBJ1-5; the D is unclear. The CDR3 sequence is 13 residues long. Germline CDR1 is MDHEN and CDR2 is SYDVKM. Trimming took 2 bases from V and 4 from J, leaving 6 bases between them. CDR3 sequence: CASSLNVNQPQHF. CDR3 sequence (DNA): TGTGCCAGCAGTTTAAATGTGAATCAGCCCCAGCATTTT.

The rearrangement joins TRBV10-2 to TRBJ1-4, with D unclear. The assigned J gene may be wrong: the sequence end matches TRBJ2-2 better. CDR3 length: 13 residues. Germline CDR1 reads WSHSY; CDR2 reads SAAADI. The CDR3 sequence: CASSESPWRELFF. The CDR3 DNA is TGCGCCAGCAGTGAGTCGCCGTGGAGGGAGCTGTTTTTT.

The chain joins TRBV5-1 to TRBJ2-1; the D gene is possibly TRBD1 (5 bases). Trimming pared 4 bases from V and 10 bases from J, leaving 18 bases between. The CDR3 covers 14 residues. The germline V gene has CDR1 SGHRS and CDR2 YFSETQ. The CDR3 loop is CASSRSQGAEEQFF. The DNA for the CDR3 is TGCGCCAGCAGCCGATCCCAAGGGGCGGAGGAGCAGTTCTTC. Filled out from reference TRBV5-1 and TRBJ2-1, the complete variable domain reads KAGVTQTPRYLIKTRGQQVTLSCSPISGHRSVSWYQQTPGQGLQFLFEYFSETQRNKGNFPGRFSGRQFSNSRSEMNVSTLELGDSALYLCASSRSQGAEEQFFGPGTRLTVL.

This chain uses TRBV27 with TRBJ1-2; the match to TRBD1 covers 7 bases. The CDR3 has 15 amino acids. Looked up from germline, CDR1 is MNHEY and CDR2 is SMNVEV (reference sequence). V shed 3 bases and J 7 bases; nucleotides not matched to a gene: 11. CDR3 DNA sequence: TGTGCCAGCAGTTTCCTTAACCCAGGGGGTCGTGGCTACACCTTC. Amino acids: CASSFLNPGGRGYTF.

V and J are TRBV7-3 and TRBJ2-7, with 7 nucleotides matching TRBD1. CDR1 and CDR2 from the germline V gene are SGHTA and FQGTGA. This CDR3 is 14 amino acids long. Trimming at V came to 5 bases and at J to 2 bases, leaving 6 bases not matched to a gene. The CDR3 loop reads CASSTADRPYEQYF. The CDR3 DNA sequence: TGTGCCAGCAGCACCGCGGACAGGCCCTACGAGCAGTACTTC.

This chain connects TRBV30 to TRBJ2-7, with D possibly matching TRBD2 (7 bases). The CDR3 sequence is 17 residues long. The V end was cut by 0 bases, the J end by 3 bases, with 21 bases between. Germline CDR1 reads GTSNPN; CDR2 reads SVGIG (reference sequence). The CDR3 nucleotides are TGTGCCTGGAGTGTATTAGGGGCGGGGGCGCCAGTCTACGAGCAGTACTTC. Encoded protein: CAWSVLGAGAPVYEQYF.

The V and J genes are TRBV5-5 and TRBJ2-5, with 9 nucleotides matching TRBD1. V dropped 4 bases and J dropped 2; count of bases not matched to a gene: 9. Germline CDR1 SGHKS, CDR2 YYEKEE (reference sequence). This CDR3 has 16 residues. In nucleotides, the CDR3 is TGTGCCAGCAGCCGAGGGGTCGGGACAGGGCAAGAGACCCAGTACTTC. Translating gives CASSRGVGTGQETQYF.